This entry is about one T cell receptor beta chain. Its target is unknown. Germline CDR1 MNHNS, CDR2 SASEGT. Trimming stripped 6 bases from V and 0 bases from J, with 6 bases between. This CDR3 contains 13 residues. The PCR made use of 60 Vbeta and 13 Jbeta primers. Generated by immunoSEQ multiplex PCR, the TCRdb table keeps only in-frame clones and is missing some. The sample records roughly 130,000 clones, almost 85% being singletons. The sample comes from a study of cytomegalovirus exposure and HLA in healthy donors. Study results and caveats: The listing of 150 to 200 TCR beta chains classed them as cytomegalovirus-associated.

The clonotype comes from a boy aged 2 to 10 in good health and CMV-seronegative. The rearrangement joins TRBV6-1 to TRBJ1-3; D is perhaps TRBD1 (5 bases). The sequencing input was PBMCs. In DNA, the CDR3 is TGTGCCAGCAGGGACAACTCTGGAAACACCATATATTTT. Translated: CASRDNSGNTIYF.